These 19 T cell receptor beta chains originate from one sample sequenced in a study of shared clonotypes between healthy human individuals. The protocol was immunoSEQ multiplex PCR, while the TCRdb copy is restricted to in-frame clones and leaves out a portion. The data show fewer than 3 million clones, approximately 90% seen once. The source material was naive CD4+ T cells from PBMCs. Subset given: CD45RA+ positively selected. The receptors were gathered from a man younger than 35 in good health. Some clones in this sample may be carry-over from other donors' samples.

CDR3 coding DNA: TGCGCCAGCAGCGACGGACTAGTGGCGGATACGCAGTATTTT. Its protein is CASSDGLVADTQYF. This rearrangement joins TRBV5-1 to TRBJ2-3; 7 positions agree with TRBD2. Germline lookup yields CDR1 SGHRS and CDR2 YFSETQ. The V segment lost 4 bases and the J segment 6 bases; nucleotides outside the gene matches: 8. The CDR3 length is 14 residues.

The rearrangement links TRBV6-1 to TRBJ1-5; the match to TRBD1 covers 9 bases. The CDR3 covers 15 residues. Germline CDR1 and CDR2: MNHNS and SASEGT. Trimming removed 2 bases from V and 9 bases from J; junction bases left unmatched: 8. Here the CDR3 reads CASSELGQGRVPQHF. The CDR3 DNA sequence: TGTGCCAGCAGTGAATTGGGACAGGGCCGGGTGCCCCAGCATTTT.

There are a few counts of this clone. Distinct nucleotide sequences in the sample also encode this CDR3. The chain recombines TRBV5-1 with TRBJ1-1; 7 bases line up with TRBD1. CDR3 length: 14 residues. V trimming: 4 bases; J trimming: 3 bases; junction bases outside the gene matches: 6. In germline, CDR1 is SGHRS, CDR2 YFSETQ. CDR3 nucleotide sequence: TGCGCCAGCAGCAGGACAGGCAGGGACACTGAAGCTTTCTTT. Residues: CASSRTGRDTEAFF. Full variable domain (outside the CDR3, taken from reference TRBV5-1 and TRBJ1-1): KAGVTQTPRYLIKTRGQQVTLSCSPISGHRSVSWYQQTPGQGLQFLFEYFSETQRNKGNFPGRFSGRQFSNSRSEMNVSTLELGDSALYLCASSRTGRDTEAFFGQGTRLTVV.

The V gene is TRBV2, the J gene TRBJ2-1; TRBD1 matches 8 bases. V was clipped by 6 bases and J by 0 bases; unmatched bases: 4. The germline V gene has CDR1 SNHLY and CDR2 FYNNEI. The CDR3 consists of 15 residues. The CDR3 loop is CASSIRGLSYNEQFF. CDR3 DNA: TGTGCCAGCAGCATCAGGGGGCTCTCCTACAATGAGCAGTTCTTC.

The chain uses TRBV5-8 and TRBJ2-6; D may be TRBD2 (5 bases). The CDR3 spans 15 residues. Trimming stripped 4 bases from V and 0 bases from J, with 8 bases between. Germline-derived CDR1 and CDR2 are SGHTS and YDEGEE. The CDR3 sequence: CASSPGISGANVLTF. The CDR3 coding sequence is TGTGCCAGCAGCCCCGGGATCTCTGGGGCCAACGTCCTGACTTTC.

The CDR3 reads CASSWRGTDGGYTF. CDR3 sequence (DNA): TGCGCCAGCAGCTGGAGAGGGACAGACGGTGGCTACACCTTC. The rearrangement joins TRBV5-1 to TRBJ1-2, with 7 bases identical to TRBD1. CDR3 size: 14 residues. Trimming removed 3 bases from V and 7 bases from J; junction bases left unmatched: 9. Germline V gene sequence: CDR1 SGHRS, CDR2 YFSETQ.

J is TRBJ2-7 and V is TRBV5-1, with D possibly matching TRBD2 (6 bases). The CDR3 totals 15 residues. Germline CDR1 is SGHRS and CDR2 is YFSETQ. V was clipped by 3 bases and J by 5 bases, with 18 bases between them. Written as DNA, the CDR3 is TGCGCCAGCAGCTCGCTAGGAGGGCTTTGGGACGAGCAGTACTTC. Translated: CASSSLGGLWDEQYF.

This chain links TRBV28 with TRBJ1-5; the match to TRBD1 covers 7 bases. Germline-derived CDR1 and CDR2 are MDHEN and SYDVKM. V lost 5 bases and J lost 2; bases outside the gene matches: 9. This CDR3 spans 16 amino acids. The CDR3 reads CASSTLGQVGNQPQHF. The CDR3 DNA reads TGTGCCAGCAGTACTCTTGGACAGGTCGGCAATCAGCCCCAGCATTTT.

This clone is a singleton in its sample. This chain uses TRBV2 with TRBJ2-3; D not resolved. The CDR3 is 12 amino acids. Germline assignment: CDR1 SNHLY and CDR2 FYNNEI. Between the trimmed V and J ends, which lost 7 bases and 3 bases, there was a span of 8 bases. Here the CDR3 reads CASIWVTDTQYF. CDR3 DNA sequence: TGTGCCAGCATCTGGGTTACAGATACGCAGTATTTT.

The chain carries TRBV5-5 and TRBJ1-3; weak D call: TRBD1 (5 bases). Trimming pared 2 bases from V and 3 bases from J, leaving 18 bases between. This CDR3 spans 17 amino acids. Germline assignment: CDR1 SGHKS and CDR2 YYEKEE (reference sequence). CDR3 in amino acids: CASSFRGTIVYGNTIYF. The CDR3 nucleotides read TGTGCCAGCAGCTTCCGAGGGACCATAGTTTATGGAAACACCATATATTTT.

The sample holds a few counts of this clone. This sequence joins TRBV30 and TRBJ1-5; no firm D call. The CDR3 loop spans 14 amino acids. Germline V lookup: CDR1 GTSNPN, CDR2 SVGIG (reference sequence). With 0 bases removed from V and 4 bases from J, the gap between germline ends came to 10 bases. The CDR3 bases are TGTGCCTGGAGTGTAGCCAACGTTAATCAGCCCCAGCATTTT. Protein: CAWSVANVNQPQHF.

V is TRBV27 and J is TRBJ1-3, with 8 bases aligning to TRBD1. The CDR3 is 16 residues long. V trimming: 6 bases; J trimming: 1 base; junction bases outside the gene matches: 8. Per the germline V gene, CDR1 is MNHEY and CDR2 is SMNVEV (reference sequence). The CDR3 region is CASRPLDRGSGNTIYF. The CDR3 region has the DNA TGTGCCAGCAGACCCCTCGACAGGGGTTCTGGAAACACCATATATTTT.

This chain links TRBV5-4 with TRBJ2-5; D is unclear. The germline V gene has CDR1 SGHNT and CDR2 YYREEE (reference sequence). The ends were cut back, 0 bases at V and 5 bases at J, with 8 bases in the middle. This CDR3 is 13 amino acids long. The CDR3 nucleotides are TGTGCCAGCAGCTTGGAAGGTGTTGAGACCCAGTACTTC. This gives the protein CASSLEGVETQYF.

The chain links TRBV7-8 to TRBJ2-3; 7 bases are a match to TRBD1. The germline CDR1 and CDR2 sequences are SGHVS and FQNEAQ. With 5 bases clipped from V and 6 bases from J, the junction kept 8 bases outside the gene matches. This CDR3 comprises 14 residues. CDR3 coding DNA: TGTGCCAGCAGCGTGGACAGGTCCCCGGATACGCAGTATTTT. As protein: CASSVDRSPDTQYF.

This rearrangement joins TRBV5-1 to TRBJ2-7; TRBD1 matches at 10 bases. Germline loops: CDR1 SGHRS, CDR2 YFSETQ. The CDR3 has 17 residues. The V gene end was trimmed by 1 base and the J gene end by 11 bases; junction bases not matched to a gene: 18. CDR3 DNA sequence: TGCGCCAGCAGCTTGATGTCCGGGACAGGGGCCCGCCCGGGGGAGTACTTC. This translates into CASSLMSGTGARPGEYF.

The chain links TRBV7-6 to TRBJ1-1; D might be TRBD1 (5 bases). Germline V gene lookup returns CDR1 SGHVS and CDR2 FNYEAQ. V lost 5 bases and J 5 bases, leaving 27 bases between the germline ends. This CDR3 is 18 amino acids long. CDR3 residues: CASSPRFRSRGGATEAFF. The CDR3 coding sequence is TGTGCCAGCAGCCCGAGGTTTAGGTCCCGTGGCGGGGCGACTGAAGCTTTCTTT.

This chain links TRBV6-6 with TRBJ2-7, with D possibly called TRBD1 or TRBD2 (6 bases each). CDR3 length: 15 amino acids. Germline loops: CDR1 MNHNY, CDR2 SVGAGI (reference sequence). Trimming removed 0 bases from V and 2 bases from J, with 11 bases in between. The CDR3 DNA sequence: TGTGCCAGCAGTTACTCGAACGGGGGCCCCTACGAGCAGTACTTC. Its protein product is CASSYSNGGPYEQYF.

The chain links TRBV18 to TRBJ2-3, with 7 bases identical to TRBD1. The ends lost 3 bases at V and 5 bases at J; junction bases unmatched: 5. CDR3 length: 14 residues. Germline loops: CDR1 KGHSH, CDR2 LQKENI. The CDR3 region is CASSPMTGKDTQYF. The CDR3 DNA reads TGTGCCAGCTCACCCATGACAGGGAAAGATACGCAGTATTTT.

The chain joins TRBV5-1 to TRBJ1-1; TRBD1 might be the D (5 bases). CDR1 and CDR2 from the germline V gene are SGHRS and YFSETQ. The CDR3 totals 14 residues. Trimming removed 5 bases at V and 7 bases at J, with 18 bases between. CDR3 in amino acids: CASRQGGDLHEAFF. The CDR3 coding sequence is TGCGCCAGCAGGCAGGGTGGGGATTTGCATGAAGCTTTCTTT.